Below are 9 T cell receptor beta chains sequenced from a single sample in a study of blood T cell repertoires in COVID-19. Libraries were prepared by immunoSEQ multiplex PCR; TCRdb keeps only in-frame clonotypes and omits some of them. The sample includes about 270,000 clones, approximately 90% of them seen just once. Input material: peripheral blood. These receptors originate from a man aged 55 to 70 who had recovered from COVID-19.

The CDR3 loop is CASSQDGTGLYEQYF. The CDR3 DNA follows: TGTGCCAGCAGCCAAGATGGGACAGGGTTATACGAGCAGTACTTC. This rearrangement joins TRBV4-2 to TRBJ2-7; TRBD1 aligns across 9 bases. Germline assignment: CDR1 LGHNA and CDR2 YNFKEQ. This CDR3 contains 15 residues. V shed 0 bases, J shed 4 bases, and the junction held 4 bases outside the gene matches.

The CDR3 spells CATSEGGQGGNQPQHF. The DNA for the CDR3 is TGTGCCACCAGTGAAGGGGGACAGGGAGGCAATCAGCCCCAGCATTTT. The rearrangement uses TRBV24-1 and TRBJ1-5; 9 bases agree with TRBD1. This CDR3 has 16 amino acids. With V trimmed by 4 bases and J by 2 bases, 5 bases remained unmatched. Germline lookup yields CDR1 KGHDR and CDR2 SFDVKD.

The gene calls are TRBV7-3 and TRBJ2-1; 12 bases agree with TRBD1. The V and J ends lost 1 base and 5 bases, in that order; junction bases with no gene match: 6. CDR3 length: 17 amino acids. CDR1 is SGHTA and CDR2 is FQGTGA in the germline V gene. CDR3 in amino acids: CASSLIRGTGGHNEQFF. In DNA, the CDR3 is TGTGCCAGCAGCTTAATTAGGGGGACAGGGGGCCACAATGAGCAGTTCTTC.

The chain has TRBV5-1 and TRBJ1-1; 7 nucleotides agree with TRBD1. Per germline, CDR1 SGHRS and CDR2 YFSETQ. This CDR3 contains 15 residues. Trimming removed 4 bases from V and 0 bases from J; junction bases left unmatched: 6. CDR3 loop: CASSTLTGMNTEAFF. The DNA of the CDR3 is TGCGCCAGCAGCACCTTGACAGGGATGAACACTGAAGCTTTCTTT.

This chain joins TRBV21-1 and TRBJ2-7; the DNA was not compared with TRBD2, the D call given in the table. TRBV21-1 counts as a pseudogene. The CDR3 length is 11 residues. The CDR3 DNA is TGTGCCAGCAGCAAAGGGCGGGAGCAGTACTTC. This codes for CASSKGREQYF.

This clone appeared once. This chain links TRBV5-4 with TRBJ2-7; 8 nucleotides agree with TRBD1. The V gene end was trimmed by 4 bases and the J gene end by 5 bases; junction bases not matched to a gene: 8. The CDR3 is 14 amino acids. Germline lookup yields CDR1 SGHNT and CDR2 YYREEE (reference sequence). The DNA of the CDR3 is TGTGCCAGCAGCGAGCTGGGACAGGTAAACGAGCAGTACTTC. It specifies CASSELGQVNEQYF. The full variable domain, its missing parts supplied by reference TRBV5-4 and TRBJ2-7, is ETGVTQSPTHLIKTRGQQVTLRCSSQSGHNTVSWYQQALGQGPQFIFQYYREEENGRGNFPPRFSGLQFPNYSSELNVNALELDDSALYLCASSELGQVNEQYFGPGTRLTVT.

The chain carries TRBV6-1 and TRBJ2-5; 7 nucleotides align to TRBD1. CDR3 length equals 17 residues. After removal of 4 bases from V and 4 bases from J, the junction contained 15 bases not matched to a gene. Germline V gene sequence: CDR1 MNHNS, CDR2 SASEGT. CDR3 DNA sequence: TGTGCCAGCAGTGCCCCACAGGGGCTCCCGGCTACAGAGACCCAGTACTTC. Amino acids: CASSAPQGLPATETQYF.

The rearrangement links TRBV21-1 to TRBJ2-5; TRBD1, the D gene given by the table, was not confirmed from the DNA. TRBV21-1 is recorded as a pseudogene. This CDR3 region has 15 residues. The CDR3 nucleotides are TGTGCCAGCAGCCAAAGATGGCAGGGGCACGAGACCCAGTACTTC. Its protein product is CASSQRWQGHETQYF.

The rearrangement uses TRBV5-1 and TRBJ2-4, with D uncertain. Germline V lookup: CDR1 SGHRS, CDR2 YFSETQ. CDR3 length: 15 amino acids. The germline V and J ends were trimmed by 1 base and 1 base, with 9 bases remaining between them. Here the CDR3 DNA reads TGCGCCAGCAGCTTGTCTAGGCTCGCCAAAAACATTCAGTACTTC. It encodes CASSLSRLAKNIQYF.